These T cell receptor beta chains were read from a single sample in a study of cytomegalovirus exposure and HLA in healthy donors. Repertoires were generated with immunoSEQ multiplex PCR, while TCRdb's copy carries only in-frame clones and drops some. The sample records tens of thousands of clones, 62% being singletons. Material: PBMCs. The source is a male donor in good health and CMV-seropositive. The CDR3 runs from the conserved cysteine through the conserved F or W. Not all rows give a size; the values are once, few, many and, for expanded clones, a class.

J gene	V gene	clone size	CDR3 length	CDR3 protein
TRBJ2-2	TRBV5-4	few	15	CASSVLAGGTGELFF
TRBJ2-7	TRBV9	-	15	CASSADRTGPYEQYF
TRBJ2-1	TRBV9	-	17	CASSVAPPGQGNNEQFF
TRBJ1-6	TRBV19	-	16	CASSISASSYNSPLHF
TRBJ2-1	TRBV5-1	-	11	CASIGLNEQFF
TRBJ2-1	TRBV7-3	-	13	CASSLMLAGEQFF
TRBJ2-7	TRBV11-1	-	14	CASSLLAGPYEQYF
TRBJ1-5	TRBV28	-	17	CASSHPSVVREDQPQHF
TRBJ2-7	TRBV5-1	few	15	CASSSGTGGLYEQYF
TRBJ1-5	TRBV6-1	-	15	CASSDGVVGNQPQHF
TRBJ1-6	TRBV6-5	-	15	CASRSGTGPYSPLHF
TRBJ2-1	TRBV30	-	14	CAWTGQGKVNEQFF
TRBJ2-2	TRBV7-9	-	16	CASSVHRDRAAGELFF
TRBJ1-6	TRBV2	few	14	CASSPTPRVTSLHF
TRBJ2-1	TRBV14	-	16	CASSQPGLLPYNEQFF
TRBJ2-3	TRBV19	few	15	CASSMLSASTDTQYF
TRBJ2-1	TRBV19	-	16	CASSHALRVSGNEQFF
TRBJ2-7	TRBV10-3	few	16	CAISESSLAGAYEQYF
TRBJ2-5	TRBV7-2	once	15	CASSPGINPQETQYF
TRBJ1-2	TRBV10-2	-	12	CASSVGGDGYTF
TRBJ1-1	TRBV5-6	-	16	CASSLGGRMYDTEAFF
TRBJ2-1	TRBV10-3	once	15	CAISEPAGGHNEQFF
TRBJ2-6	TRBV29-1	few	16	CSVRTGGANGANVLTF
TRBJ1-6	TRBV7-9	-	17	CASSPGQGPSYNSPLHF
TRBJ2-7	TRBV5-6	-	14	CASSGAGGLYEQYF
TRBJ2-7	TRBV19	-	17	CASSATGLAGGRAEQYF
TRBJ1-1	TRBV7-2	-	13	CASSGAHFTEAFF
TRBJ1-1	TRBV7-2	few	14	CASSLGGWGAEAFF
TRBJ1-2	TRBV19	-	14	CASFSRVGPLGYTF
TRBJ2-5	TRBV4-1	-	13	CASSPTRGETQYF
TRBJ2-2	TRBV9	few	14	CASSVVSGLGELFF
TRBJ2-7	TRBV5-1	-	15	CASSDTGTGGYEQYF
TRBJ2-5	TRBV2	-	13	CASRGGGGETQYF
TRBJ1-4	TRBV2	once	16	CASRLGGGVENEKLFF
TRBJ2-4	TRBV4-1	-	18	CASSQDRGSGGAKNIQYF
TRBJ2-2	TRBV30	-	19	CAGGGQGTFSFANTGELSF
TRBJ2-3	TRBV6-1	-	13	CASRGLAGGAQYF
TRBJ2-7	TRBV29-1	few	12	CSGHRGTYEQYF
TRBJ1-1	TRBV13	few	17	CASSYNRGRRGNTEAFF
TRBJ1-2	TRBV6-5	-	11	CASSQDSLYTF
TRBJ2-7	TRBV15	few	14	CATSERADVYEQYF
TRBJ2-1	TRBV6-4	few	15	CASSLTGGRNRLLFF
TRBJ1-3	TRBV7-3	few	17	CASSSFEALPSGNTIYF
TRBJ2-7	TRBV6-6	once	13	CAISYSTVTEQYF
TRBJ1-4	TRBV18	-	14	CASSARGLGEKLFF
TRBJ2-2	TRBV6-5	-	16	CASGSPKGAITGELFF
TRBJ2-1	TRBV7-2	-	14	CASSLRGVPNEQFF
TRBJ1-1	TRBV19	once	15	CASSPIDAGSAEAFF
TRBJ1-2	TRBV4-3	-	15	CASSHSDRVDYGYTF
TRBJ2-3	TRBV29-1	-	15	CSVVSLAGVADTQYF
TRBJ1-3	TRBV7-3	-	15	CASSLVPGSGNTIYF
TRBJ2-2	TRBV7-3	once	17	CASSLTTRGRGDGELFF
TRBJ1-1	TRBV7-6	-	14	CASSSRGGDTEAFF
TRBJ2-3	TRBV6-5	-	14	CASKRTAGTDTQYF
TRBJ2-7	TRBV20-1	-	10	CSALTGEQYF
TRBJ2-1	TRBV6-4	few	14	CASSVAGEGNEQFF